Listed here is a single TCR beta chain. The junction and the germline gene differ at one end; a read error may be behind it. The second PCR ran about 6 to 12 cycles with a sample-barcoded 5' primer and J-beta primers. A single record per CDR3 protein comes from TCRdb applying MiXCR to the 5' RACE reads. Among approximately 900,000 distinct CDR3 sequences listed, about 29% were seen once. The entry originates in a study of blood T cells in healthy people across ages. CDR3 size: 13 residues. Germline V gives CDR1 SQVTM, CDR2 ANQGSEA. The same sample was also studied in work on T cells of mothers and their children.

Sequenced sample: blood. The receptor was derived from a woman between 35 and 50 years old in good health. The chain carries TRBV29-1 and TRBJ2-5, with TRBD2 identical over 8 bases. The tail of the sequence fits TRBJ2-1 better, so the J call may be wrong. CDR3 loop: CSGKDRNQETQFF. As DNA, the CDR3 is TGTAGCGGGAAGGACAGAAACCAAGAGACCCAGTTCTTC.